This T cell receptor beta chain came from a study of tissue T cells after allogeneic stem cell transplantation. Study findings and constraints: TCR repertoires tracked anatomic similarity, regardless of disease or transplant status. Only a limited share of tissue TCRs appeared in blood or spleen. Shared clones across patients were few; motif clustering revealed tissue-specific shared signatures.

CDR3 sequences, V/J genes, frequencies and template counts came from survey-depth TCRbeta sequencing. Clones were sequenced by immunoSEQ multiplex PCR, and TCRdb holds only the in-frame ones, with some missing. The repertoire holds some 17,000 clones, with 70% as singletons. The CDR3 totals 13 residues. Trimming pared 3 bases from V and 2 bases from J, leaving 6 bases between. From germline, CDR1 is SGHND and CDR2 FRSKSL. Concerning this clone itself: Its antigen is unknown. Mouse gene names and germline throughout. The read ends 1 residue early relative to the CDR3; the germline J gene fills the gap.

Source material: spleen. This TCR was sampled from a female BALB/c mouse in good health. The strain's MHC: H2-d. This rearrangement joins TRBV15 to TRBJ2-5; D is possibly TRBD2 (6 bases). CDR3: CASSLGLQDTQYF. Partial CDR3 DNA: TGTGCCAGCAGTTTGGGACTCCAAGACACCCAGTAC.